This passage covers 30 T cell receptor beta chains from one sample sequenced in a study of cytomegalovirus exposure and HLA in healthy donors. Use of 60 Vbeta and 13 Jbeta primers characterized the PCR. The protocol was immunoSEQ multiplex PCR, while the TCRdb copy is restricted to in-frame clones and leaves out a portion. Of about 160,000 clones listed, approximately 72% are singletons. The sequencing sample was made of PBMCs. These receptors were obtained from a man aged 40-49 years in good health and CMV-seropositive.

V is TRBV5-1 and J is TRBJ2-3; D perhaps matches TRBD1 (5 bases). Germline lookup yields CDR1 SGHRS and CDR2 YFSETQ. V lost 0 bases, J lost 1 base, and 9 bases lay in between. This CDR3 has 15 residues. DNA of the CDR3: TGCGCCAGCAGCTTGGTATGGGGCGGCACAGATACGCAGTATTTT. Amino acid sequence: CASSLVWGGTDTQYF.

V gene TRBV7-2 combines with J gene TRBJ2-1; tentatively, D is TRBD2 (7 bases). This CDR3 has 15 amino acids. Germline CDR1 SGHTA, CDR2 FQGNSA. The germline V and J ends were trimmed by 3 bases and 5 bases, with 14 bases remaining between them. CDR3 coding DNA: TGTGCCAGCAGCTTTCACGGGGGGCTCGACAATGAGCAGTTCTTC. This encodes CASSFHGGLDNEQFF.

The J gene is TRBJ2-7, the V gene TRBV6-5; 9 bases agree with TRBD1. Looked up from germline, CDR1 is MNHEY and CDR2 is SVGAGI. V gave up 7 bases and J gave up 3 bases; unmatched junction bases: 7. The CDR3 is 14 amino acids. CDR3 bases: TGTGCCAGCACCGACCGGGACAGGGACTACGAGCAGTACTTC. It codes for CASTDRDRDYEQYF.

The chain is built from TRBV6-1 and TRBJ2-2; tentative D call: TRBD2 (5 bases). Germline loops: CDR1 MNHNS, CDR2 SASEGT. V dropped 5 bases and J dropped 4 bases, with 8 bases sitting between them. The CDR3 consists of 13 residues. CDR3 residues: CASSRGSTGELFF. The CDR3 coding sequence is TGTGCCAGCAGTCGGGGTTCCACCGGGGAGCTGTTTTTT.

The genes are TRBV7-6 and TRBJ2-5, with 11 bases fitting TRBD1. The ends lost 2 bases at V and 5 bases at J; junction bases unmatched: 4. The CDR3 has 15 amino acids. Germline lookup yields CDR1 SGHVS and CDR2 FNYEAQ. CDR3 in amino acids: CASSLRTGGRETQYF. CDR3 coding DNA: TGTGCCAGCAGCTTAAGGACAGGGGGCCGGGAGACCCAGTACTTC.

CDR3 coding DNA: TGTGCCAGCAGCTTAGCTCCCTGGACAGTCCCCTATAGTGGCTACACCTTC. It specifies CASSLAPWTVPYSGYTF. The rearrangement joins TRBV11-3 to TRBJ1-2; possibly TRBD1 for D (6 bases). CDR3 length equals 17 residues. V was cut by 1 base and J by 7 bases, with 22 bases left in between. Germline V gene data show CDR1 as SGHNT and CDR2 as YENEEA. Full variable domain (rest looked up from reference TRBV11-3 and TRBJ1-2): EAGVVQSPRYKIIEKKQPVAFWCNPISGHNTLYWYLQNLGQGPELLIRYENEEAVDDSQLPKDRFSAERLKGVDSTLKIQPAELGDSAVYLCASSLAPWTVPYSGYTFGSGTRLTVV.

This rearrangement joins TRBV7-3 to TRBJ2-5; D perhaps matches TRBD1 (6 bases). CDR3 length: 14 amino acids. The V end lost 5 bases, the J end lost 3 bases, and 13 bases lay between the germline ends. The V gene's germline CDR1 is SGHTA and CDR2 FQGTGA. The DNA of the CDR3 is TGTGCCAGCAGCCCGGGCCGGGACAAAGAGACCCAGTACTTC. It encodes CASSPGRDKETQYF. Based on the CDR3 plus reference TRBV7-3 and TRBJ2-5, the full variable domain is GAGVSQTPSNKVTEKGKYVELRCDPISGHTALYWYRQSLGQGPEFLIYFQGTGAADDSGLPNDRFFAVRPEGSVSTLKIQRTERGDSAVYLCASSPGRDKETQYFGPGTRLLVL.

The chain has TRBV5-4 and TRBJ2-7, with a tentative D call TRBD2 (6 bases). The CDR3 runs 18 residues. Trimming left V 0 bases short and J 1 base short, with 20 bases between. Germline V gene data show CDR1 as SGHNT and CDR2 as YYREEE (reference sequence). CDR3 sequence reads: CASSLGGGGLAWSYEQYF. The DNA for the CDR3 is TGTGCCAGCAGCTTGGGGGGAGGCGGTCTTGCTTGGTCCTACGAGCAGTACTTC.

This clone showed up just a few times. The J gene is TRBJ1-1, the V gene TRBV11-3; 7 nucleotides match TRBD1. Trimming took 1 base from V and 0 from J; bases not matched to a gene: 2. The germline gives CDR1 SGHNT, CDR2 YENEEA. The CDR3 extends over 15 amino acids. The CDR3 spells CASSLGQGLNTEAFF. CDR3 in DNA: TGTGCCAGCAGCTTAGGACAGGGATTGAACACTGAAGCTTTCTTT.

The chain combines TRBV11-2 with TRBJ2-5, with TRBD2 matching over 7 bases. Per germline, CDR1 SGHAT and CDR2 FQNNGV. The V and J ends lost 1 base and 1 base, in that order; junction bases with no gene match: 6. The CDR3 consists of 16 residues. Here the CDR3 reads CASSLGGERGQETQYF. The DNA for the CDR3 is TGTGCCAGCAGCTTAGGGGGAGAGCGGGGCCAAGAGACCCAGTACTTC.

The CDR3 here is CASSAYEQGYEQYF. The CDR3 region has the DNA TGTGCCAGCAGCGCCTACGAACAGGGATACGAGCAGTACTTC. This chain uses TRBV7-2 with TRBJ2-7; TRBD1 might be the D (6 bases). With 5 bases removed from V and 4 bases from J, the gap between germline ends came to 15 bases. CDR3 length: 14 amino acids. The germline V gene has CDR1 SGHTA and CDR2 FQGNSA.

Of note for this clone: A read error may account for a junction end that differs from germline. The V call is TRBV7-9, the J call TRBJ1-1; 7 bases map to TRBD1. CDR1 is SEHNR, CDR2 FQNEAQ, per germline (reference sequence). CDR3 length equals 16 residues. The CDR3 nucleotides read TGTTCCAGCAGCGGACGGGACAGCCCTCACGTCGCTGAAGCTTTCTTT. Translation gives CSSSGRDSPHVAEAFF. The full variable domain, its missing parts supplied by reference TRBV7-9 and TRBJ1-1, is DTGVSQNPRHKITKRGQNVTFRCDPISEHNRLYWYRQTLGQGPEFLTYFQNEAQLEKSRLLSDRFSAERPKGSFSTLEIQRTEQGDSAMYLCSSSGRDSPHVAEAFFGQGTRLTVV.

The chain recombines TRBV27 with TRBJ1-4, with TRBD1 matching 9 bases. Looked up from germline, CDR1 is MNHEY and CDR2 is SMNVEV (reference sequence). The CDR3 length is 15 residues. J lost 10 bases, V lost 7 bases, and 13 bases had no gene match. The CDR3 nucleotides read TGTGCCAGCAAGCTCCCGGGACAGGGAAGGGGAAAACTGTTTTTT. Translation: CASKLPGQGRGKLFF.

In DNA, the CDR3 is TGTGCCAGCCAGCGGTTTGGATACGAGCAGTACTTC. Encoded protein: CASQRFGYEQYF. The V gene is TRBV5-5, the J gene TRBJ2-7; a weak D match, TRBD2 (5 bases). The CDR3 is 12 amino acids. Trimming took off 7 bases at V and 4 bases at J, with 12 bases between the two ends. CDR1 is SGHKS, CDR2 YYEKEE, per germline (reference sequence).

The V call is TRBV27, the J call TRBJ2-1, with 9 bases lining up with TRBD1. Germline loops: CDR1 MNHEY, CDR2 SMNVEV (reference sequence). V dropped 7 bases and J dropped 6; count of bases not matched to a gene: 10. The CDR3 has 15 amino acids. The CDR3 reads CASNLPGQGTNEQFF. As DNA, the CDR3 is TGTGCCAGCAACCTCCCGGGACAGGGCACCAATGAGCAGTTCTTC.

This clone was seen a single time. V gene TRBV4-1 combines with J gene TRBJ2-7, with 10 bases fitting TRBD1. V lost 4 bases and J lost 3; bases outside the gene matches: 6. Germline V gene data show CDR1 as MGHRA and CDR2 as YSYEKL. The CDR3 is 15 amino acids. The CDR3 spells CASSPGQGSLYEQYF. The CDR3 region has the DNA TGCGCCAGCAGCCCGGGACAGGGGTCCCTCTACGAGCAGTACTTC.

This rearrangement joins TRBV5-5 to TRBJ2-7; D is possibly TRBD1 (6 bases). The length of the CDR3 is 13 residues. CDR1 is SGHKS, CDR2 YYEKEE, per germline (reference sequence). The germline V and J ends were trimmed by 0 bases and 3 bases, with 7 bases remaining between them. CDR3 in amino acids: CASSLVGGYEQYF. The CDR3 DNA follows: TGTGCCAGCAGCTTGGTAGGGGGCTACGAGCAGTACTTC.

The chain uses TRBV7-2 and TRBJ2-7, with 7 bases aligning to TRBD2. The ends lost 6 bases at V and 2 bases at J; junction bases unmatched: 13. The CDR3 runs 16 residues. CDR1 is SGHTA, CDR2 FQGNSA, per germline. This chain's CDR3 is CASSLSPSGVTYEQYF. CDR3 sequence (DNA): TGTGCCAGCAGTTTGTCGCCCAGCGGGGTGACCTACGAGCAGTACTTC. The full variable domain, rest sourced from reference TRBV7-2 and TRBJ2-7, is GAGVSQSPSNKVTEKGKDVELRCDPISGHTALYWYRQSLGQGLEFLIYFQGNSAPDKSGLPSDRFSAERTGGSVSTLTIQRTQQEDSAVYLCASSLSPSGVTYEQYFGPGTRLTVT.

V usage is TRBV7-9 and J usage is TRBJ1-2, with 8 bases lining up with TRBD1. The CDR3 sequence is 15 residues long. Losses at the gene ends were 0 bases for V and 4 bases for J; bases not matched to a gene: 4. Germline values: CDR1 SEHNR, CDR2 FQNEAQ (reference sequence). CDR3 protein: CASSLASGQAYGYTF. In DNA, the CDR3 is TGTGCCAGCAGCTTAGCGTCGGGACAGGCCTATGGCTACACCTTC. The whole variable domain, remainder taken from reference TRBV7-9 and TRBJ1-2, is DTGVSQNPRHKITKRGQNVTFRCDPISEHNRLYWYRQTLGQGPEFLTYFQNEAQLEKSRLLSDRFSAERPKGSFSTLEIQRTEQGDSAMYLCASSLASGQAYGYTFGSGTRLTVV.

The chain couples TRBV5-6 to TRBJ2-3; D gene ambiguous. Per germline, CDR1 SGHDT and CDR2 YYEEEE. V was shortened by 1 base and J by 5 bases, with 5 bases between the two germline ends. The CDR3 has 12 residues. This CDR3 is CASSLLRDTQYF. In nucleotides, the CDR3 is TGTGCCAGCAGCTTGCTTAGAGATACGCAGTATTTT.

The chain is built from TRBV7-8 and TRBJ2-7; perhaps TRBD1 as D (5 bases). The V gene's germline CDR1 is SGHVS and CDR2 FQNEAQ. This CDR3 spans 15 amino acids. Trimming shortened V by 5 bases and J by 0 bases, and 14 bases separated the two germline ends. CDR3 sequence: CASSNRQPSSYEQYF. CDR3 nucleotide sequence: TGTGCCAGCAGCAACCGACAGCCCAGCTCCTACGAGCAGTACTTC.

The rearrangement links TRBV27 to TRBJ2-7, with 8 bases matching TRBD1. Germline assignment: CDR1 MNHEY and CDR2 SMNVEV (reference sequence). CDR3 size: 14 residues. J gave up 0 bases and V 3 bases, and 1 base lay outside the gene matches. The CDR3 DNA is TGTGCCAGCAGTTTCGGACAGGGCTCCTACGAGCAGTACTTC. Translated, it gives CASSFGQGSYEQYF.

The chain employs TRBV19 and TRBJ2-1, with a weak D call TRBD1 (6 bases). Per germline, CDR1 LNHDA and CDR2 SQIVND (reference sequence). The CDR3 length is 13 residues. The germline V and J ends were trimmed by 3 bases and 8 bases, with 11 bases remaining between them. DNA for the CDR3: TGTGCCAGTAGTATCGGGGCAGGGGATGAGCAGTTCTTC. Translation gives CASSIGAGDEQFF.

The rearrangement joins TRBV9 to TRBJ1-1; 7 nucleotides match TRBD1. The CDR3 is 16 residues long. CDR1 and CDR2 (germline): SGDLS, YYNGEE. The ends lost 3 bases at V and 3 bases at J; junction bases unmatched: 11. CDR3 sequence reads: CASSEGQRIGDTEAFF. The CDR3 DNA reads as TGTGCCAGCAGCGAGGGACAGAGGATTGGGGACACTGAAGCTTTCTTT.

This chain links TRBV6-5 with TRBJ2-1; weak D call: TRBD2 (5 bases). Germline CDR1 and CDR2: MNHEY and SVGAGI. The germline V and J ends were trimmed by 5 bases and 3 bases, with 14 bases remaining between them. The CDR3 contains 15 residues. The CDR3: CASSVGLPNYNEQFF. CDR3 DNA sequence: TGTGCCAGCAGTGTAGGACTCCCGAACTACAATGAGCAGTTCTTC.

This clone came up a few times. The rearrangement uses TRBV9 and TRBJ1-3; D may be TRBD1 (5 bases). CDR3 length: 17 amino acids. Germline V gene data show CDR1 as SGDLS and CDR2 as YYNGEE. V was trimmed by 0 bases and J by 0 bases, leaving 13 bases between them. In DNA, the CDR3 is TGTGCCAGCAGCGTAGGTTCGGGGGACCTCTCTGGAAACACCATATATTTT. Translation gives CASSVGSGDLSGNTIYF.

The chain uses TRBV18 and TRBJ1-2, with 7 positions matching TRBD1. The V and J ends lost 4 bases and 5 bases, in that order; junction bases with no gene match: 7. The CDR3 covers 14 residues. Germline V gene sequence: CDR1 KGHSH, CDR2 LQKENI. CDR3 bases: TGTGCCAGCTCACGGGACAGAAGGGCATATGGCTACACCTTC. Translation gives CASSRDRRAYGYTF.

The gene calls are TRBV6-5 and TRBJ2-7; tentative D call: TRBD1 (6 bases). Between the trimmed V and J ends, which lost 6 bases and 4 bases, there was a span of 16 bases. Looked up from germline, CDR1 is MNHEY and CDR2 is SVGAGI. The CDR3 sequence is 14 residues long. The CDR3, as DNA: TGTGCCAGCAGCTCACAGGGTTGGGAGTACGAGCAGTACTTC. Its protein is CASSSQGWEYEQYF.

The chain combines TRBV5-1 with TRBJ1-1, with D possibly matching TRBD1 (6 bases). This CDR3 region has 13 residues. V lost 3 bases and J lost 1, with 7 bases in between. Germline V lookup: CDR1 SGHRS, CDR2 YFSETQ. CDR3 in DNA: TGCGCCAGCAGCTGGGGACAGAACACTGAAGCTTTCTTT. Translation gives CASSWGQNTEAFF.

This clone was recorded a few times. The junction differs from germline at one of its ends, possibly a read error. V is TRBV7-9 and J is TRBJ2-7; 10 nucleotides match TRBD1. The CDR3 has 16 residues. CDR1 is SEHNR, CDR2 FQNEAQ, per germline (reference sequence). The DNA of the CDR3 is TGTTCCAGCAGCCCATCCGGGACAGGGGCATCCTACGAGCAGTACTTC. It yields the protein CSSSPSGTGASYEQYF. Combining the CDR3 with reference TRBV7-9 and TRBJ2-7 gives the whole variable domain DTGVSQNPRHKITKRGQNVTFRCDPISEHNRLYWYRQTLGQGPEFLTYFQNEAQLEKSRLLSDRFSAERPKGSFSTLEIQRTEQGDSAMYLCSSSPSGTGASYEQYFGPGTRLTVT.